This passage covers 22 T cell receptor beta chains from one sample sequenced in a study of tumor and adjacent non-tumor tissue in lung cancer. TCRbeta libraries were built with three rounds of nested PCR, modified from ARM-PCR. One entry per CDR3 protein, called by TCRdb with MiXCR from the multiplex PCR reads. The sample includes under 150,000 distinct CDR3 sequences, 60% to 70% of them seen just once. No cell sorting was done before RNA was extracted from the tissue. Specimen: lung tumor tissue. These receptors originate from a man aged 55-75 years with small cell lung cancer.

The rearrangement links TRBV20-1 to TRBJ2-5; D uncertain. Germline values: CDR1 DFQATT, CDR2 SNEGSKA (reference sequence). There are 14 residues in the CDR3. CDR3 bases: TGCAGAGGCCGACGTGTAGCCGATCAAGAGACCCAGTACTTC. Translation: CRGRRVADQETQYF.

With regard to this clonotype: Compared with germline, one end of the junction differs, possibly owing to a read error. The chain links TRBV6-2 or TRBV6-3 to TRBJ2-1; TRBD2 aligns across 10 bases. CDR1 and CDR2 (germline): MNHEY, SVGEGT. The CDR3 consists of 15 residues. CDR3 region: CDSRDASGRGNEQFF. CDR3 nucleotide sequence: TGTGACAGCAGAGACGCTAGCGGGAGAGGGAATGAGCAGTTCTTC.

This chain joins TRBV9 and TRBJ2-7, with no clear D. This CDR3 spans 14 amino acids. The V end lost 4 bases, the J end lost 3 bases, and 14 bases lay between the germline ends. Germline loops: CDR1 SGDLS, CDR2 YYNGEE. Written as DNA, the CDR3 is TGTGCCAGCAGCACCACCGGAACAGACTACGAGCAGTACTTC. Amino acid sequence: CASSTTGTDYEQYF.

In this sample, this clonotype is medium-sized (0.01 to 0.1%). The rearrangement links TRBV20-1 to TRBJ2-5, with 12 bases lining up with TRBD1. This CDR3 spans 14 amino acids. The V gene's germline CDR1 is DFQATT and CDR2 SNEGSKA (reference sequence). V was pared by 6 bases and J by 5 bases, with 7 bases of the junction left unmatched. This chain's CDR3 is CSAWDRGLGETQYF. In DNA form, the CDR3 reads TGCAGTGCATGGGACAGGGGGCTGGGGGAGACCCAGTACTTC.

Points on this clonotype: A junction boundary mismatches the germline segment, possibly from a read error. This sequence joins TRBV12-3 or TRBV12-4 and TRBJ1-3; D is perhaps TRBD1 (5 bases). The CDR3 consists of 16 residues. In nucleotides, the CDR3 is TGTGCCAGCTGTTTTTTAGCGGGGGACTCTGGAAACACCATATATTTT. Residues: CASCFLAGDSGNTIYF.

To note about this clonotype: Relative to the germline gene, one junction end is altered; a read error may explain this. The CDR3 protein is CASSGASAYLQETQYF. CDR3 DNA sequence: TGTGCCAGCAGTGGCGCCAGCGCTTATTTGCAAGAGACACAGTACTTC. The gene calls are TRBV6-6 and TRBJ2-5, with no clear D. CDR1 is MNHNY and CDR2 is SVGAGI in the germline V gene (reference sequence). This CDR3 spans 16 amino acids.

This clonotype was counted between two and nine times. The CDR3 sequence: CASSLALKGLAGSYEQYF. The CDR3 nucleotides read TGTGCCAGCAGCTTAGCGCTAAAGGGGCTAGCGGGCTCCTACGAGCAGTACTTC. The chain couples TRBV7-8 to TRBJ2-7; 8 positions agree with TRBD2. The germline V gene encodes CDR1 SGHVS and CDR2 FQNEAQ. CDR3 length: 18 residues. The junction had 10 bases not matched to a gene; V was cut back by 0 bases and J by 0 bases.

The CDR3 reads CASRDRGRGTQYF. The CDR3 coding sequence is TGTGCCAGCAGAGACAGGGGGCGGGGGACCCAGTACTTC. The chain recombines TRBV6-5 with TRBJ2-5; 10 nucleotides agree with TRBD1. Germline-derived CDR1 and CDR2 are MNHEY and SVGAGI. J lost 7 bases, V lost 6 bases, and 5 bases had no gene match. The CDR3 runs 13 residues.

This clonotype came up once. The junction and the germline gene differ at one end; a read error may be behind it. The CDR3: CSVVSSLNAGELFF. CDR3 sequence (DNA): TGTAGCGTTGTTAGTAGTCTGAACGCCGGGGAGCTGTTTTTT. V usage is TRBV29-1 and J usage is TRBJ2-2; TRBD2 might be the D (5 bases). CDR3 length: 14 residues. Germline CDR1 and CDR2: SQVTM and ANQGSEA.

This clonotype occurred once. The chain has TRBV29-1 and TRBJ1-2; no firm D call. The CDR3 is 12 amino acids. Germline V gene data show CDR1 as SQVTM and CDR2 as ANQGSEA. V dropped 4 bases and J dropped 7 bases, with 13 bases sitting between them. CDR3 sequence (DNA): TGCAGCGTTGGGGAGTCCACACTTGGCTACACCTTC. It specifies CSVGESTLGYTF.

Only a few counts were recorded for this clonotype. The junction departs from the called germline gene at one end, perhaps through a read error. This chain joins TRBV4-1 and TRBJ2-3, with D possibly TRBD2 on 5 matching bases. Germline CDR1 and CDR2: MGHRA and YSYEKL. The CDR3 spans 16 residues. In nucleotides, the CDR3 is TGCGCCAACAGCCAAGATGACGGACTGGGCACAGATACGCAGTATTTT. Encoded protein: CANSQDDGLGTDTQYF.

This rearrangement joins TRBV28 to TRBJ2-5, with 8 positions matching TRBD1. The ends lost 7 bases at V and 5 bases at J; junction bases unmatched: 9. Germline CDR1 MDHEN, CDR2 SYDVKM. This CDR3 comprises 14 residues. The CDR3 spells CASTDDRGTETQYF. The CDR3, as DNA: TGTGCCAGCACCGACGACAGGGGCACGGAGACCCAGTACTTC.

Only one count was recorded for this clonotype. Just one base apart from a much larger clone, this may be a read error. The chain combines TRBV12-3 or TRBV12-4 with TRBJ2-7, with a possible D match to TRBD1 (6 bases). CDR3 length: 13 amino acids. This CDR3 is CANSPGTYYEQYF. The CDR3 region has the DNA TGTGCCAACAGTCCCGGGACATACTACGAGCAGTACTTC.

V usage is TRBV18 and J usage is TRBJ2-2, with D unresolved. Per the germline V gene, CDR1 is KGHSH and CDR2 is LQKENI. Trimming left V 4 bases short and J 4 bases short, with 1 base between. CDR3 size: 11 residues. The CDR3 here is CASSRTGELFF. The DNA of the CDR3 is TGTGCCAGCTCACGCACCGGGGAGCTGTTTTTT. Based on the CDR3 plus reference TRBV18 and TRBJ2-2, the full variable domain is NAGVMQNPRHLVRRRGQEARLRCSPMKGHSHVYWYRQLPEEGLKFMVYLQKENIIDESGMPKERFSAEFPKEGPSILRIQQVVRGDSAAYFCASSRTGELFFGEGSRLTVL.

Regarding this clonotype: One junction end does not reproduce the germline sequence, and a read error may be involved. The chain joins TRBV6-1 to TRBJ1-6, with 8 bases lining up with TRBD1. The CDR3 totals 15 residues. The germline CDR1 and CDR2 sequences are MNHNS and SASEGT. The CDR3 DNA sequence: TGTGTCAGCAGTGAACTAGGGGACAGGAATTCACCCCTCCACTTT. It codes for CVSSELGDRNSPLHF.

This clonotype has more than one count but fewer than ten. A much larger clone differs from this one at a single base, so this may be a read error. The chain is built from TRBV29-1 and TRBJ1-2; possible D gene TRBD1, 5 bases. CDR1 and CDR2 from the germline V gene are SQVTM and ANQGSEA. The CDR3 runs to 13 residues. The germline V and J ends were trimmed by 7 bases and 4 bases, with 16 bases remaining between them. The CDR3 DNA follows: TGCAGCGCCCTGGAGTGGCAGGGCTATGGCTACACCTTC. Encoded protein: CSALEWQGYGYTF.

This rearrangement joins TRBV12-3 or TRBV12-4 to TRBJ1-1, with D maybe TRBD1 (6 bases). The CDR3 runs 15 residues. The V end lost 3 bases, the J end lost 5 bases, and 16 bases lay between the germline ends. This CDR3 reads CASSFQTGGGTEAFF. As DNA, the CDR3 is TGTGCCAGCAGTTTCCAAACGGGAGGGGGAACTGAAGCTTTCTTT.

The V call is TRBV6-6, the J call TRBJ1-2, with a possible D match to TRBD1 (5 bases). Germline CDR1 is MNHNY and CDR2 is SVGAGI (reference sequence). Trimming shortened V by 8 bases and J by 4 bases, and 11 bases separated the two germline ends. This CDR3 has 12 amino acids. CDR3 DNA sequence: TGTGCCAGCCATGACAGCTTCTATGGCTACACCTTC. Amino acids: CASHDSFYGYTF.

This chain uses TRBV9 with TRBJ1-1; TRBD1 agrees at 9 bases. V dropped 4 bases and J dropped 5; count of bases not matched to a gene: 9. Germline loops: CDR1 SGDLS, CDR2 YYNGEE. CDR3 size: 15 residues. The CDR3 spells CASSLGDRANTEAFF. As DNA, the CDR3 is TGTGCCAGCAGCCTTGGGGACAGGGCGAATACTGAAGCTTTCTTT.

Only one count was recorded for this clonotype. A much larger clone differs from this one at a single base, so this may be a read error. The chain recombines TRBV10-2 with TRBJ1-1, with TRBD1 identical over 8 bases. This CDR3 is 16 amino acids long. With 7 bases clipped from V and 2 bases from J, the junction kept 12 bases outside the gene matches. Germline CDR1 WSHSY, CDR2 SAAADI. CDR3 loop: CASTDITGGFNTEAFF. Here the CDR3 DNA reads TGCGCCAGCACTGATATAACAGGGGGTTTCAACACTGAAGCTTTCTTT.

The rearrangement joins TRBV11-2 to TRBJ2-3; TRBD2 aligns across 8 bases. The V gene end was trimmed by 6 bases and the J gene end by 2 bases; junction bases not matched to a gene: 7. CDR1 SGHAT and CDR2 FQNNGV come from the germline V gene. The CDR3 consists of 15 residues. This CDR3 reads CASSLLAESTDTQYF. CDR3 coding DNA: TGTGCCAGCAGTCTACTAGCGGAGTCCACAGATACGCAGTATTTT.

The table lists this clonotype with a count of one. A read error may explain this, as a much larger clone is one base away. The rearrangement joins TRBV5-6 to TRBJ2-3; the D is unclear. The CDR3 is 15 residues long. The germline gives CDR1 SGHDT, CDR2 YYEEEE. CDR3 protein: CASSGTKFSIDTQYF. The CDR3 DNA reads as TGTGCCAGCAGCGGCACTAAATTTAGCATAGATACGCAGTATTTT.